The subject of this entry is one TCR beta chain. What it binds is not known. TCRdb keeps only in-frame clones here, not all; method: immunoSEQ multiplex PCR. This sample has some 97,000 clones, with around 87% found just once. The sample comes from a study of OX40 agonist ivuxolimab in advanced cancers. On the study more broadly: Ivuxolimab, an antibody that agonizes OX40 (CD134), was administered to the patients. Cohort: about 82% men, mean age about 60, aged roughly 23 to 90. Whole-study results and caveats: Among the least clonally expanded were partial responders at 0.1-3.0 mg/kg.

The CDR3 spans 14 residues. The J segment lost 8 bases and the V segment lost 2 bases, leaving 8 bases of the junction unmatched. Germline assignment: CDR1 LNHDA and CDR2 SQIVND (reference sequence). This TCR came from an adult with an advanced solid tumor such as melanoma, head and neck, liver or kidney cancer. The genes are TRBV19 and TRBJ1-1; 7 bases align to TRBD1. Sequences were derived from CD4+ or CD8+ T cells sorted from blood, sampled in a trial of the OX40 agonist ivuxolimab. The CDR3 DNA reads TGTGCCAGTAGTATAAAGAGAGGGGGCTCCGAAGCTTTCTTT. Residues: CASSIKRGGSEAFF.